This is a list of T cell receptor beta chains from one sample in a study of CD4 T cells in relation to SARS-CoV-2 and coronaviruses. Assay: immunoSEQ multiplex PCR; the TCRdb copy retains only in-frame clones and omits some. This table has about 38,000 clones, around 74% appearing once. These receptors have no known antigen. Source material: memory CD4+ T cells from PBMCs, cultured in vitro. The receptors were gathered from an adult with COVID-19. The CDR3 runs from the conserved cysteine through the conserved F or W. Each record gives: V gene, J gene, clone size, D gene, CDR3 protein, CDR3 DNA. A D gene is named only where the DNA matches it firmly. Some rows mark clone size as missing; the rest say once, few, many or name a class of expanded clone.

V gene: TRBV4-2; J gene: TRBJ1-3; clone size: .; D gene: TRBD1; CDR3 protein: CASSQTGFGGNTIYF; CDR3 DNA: TGTGCCAGCAGCCAGACAGGGTTTGGAGGAAACACCATATATTTT
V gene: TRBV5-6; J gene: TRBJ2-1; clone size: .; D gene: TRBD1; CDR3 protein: CASSLGGPHNEQFF; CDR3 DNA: TGTGCCAGCAGCTTAGGGGGCCCACACAATGAGCAGTTCTTC
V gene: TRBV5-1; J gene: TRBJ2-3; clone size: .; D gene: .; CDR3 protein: CASSFNLGRASTDTQYF; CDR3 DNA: TGCGCCAGCAGCTTCAATCTGGGGCGCGCTAGCACAGATACGCAGTATTTT
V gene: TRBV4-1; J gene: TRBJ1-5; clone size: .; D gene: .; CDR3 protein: CASSLDPGPNQPQHF; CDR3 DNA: TGCGCCAGCAGCCTAGACCCAGGCCCCAATCAGCCCCAGCATTTT
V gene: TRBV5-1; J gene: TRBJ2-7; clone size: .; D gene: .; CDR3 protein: CASSLATGRYDEQYF; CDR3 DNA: TGCGCCAGCAGCTTGGCGACAGGGAGGTACGACGAGCAGTACTTC
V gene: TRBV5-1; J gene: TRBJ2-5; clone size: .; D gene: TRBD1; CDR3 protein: CASSLGTGPETQYF; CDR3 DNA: TGCGCCAGCAGCCTCGGGACAGGCCCAGAGACCCAGTACTTC
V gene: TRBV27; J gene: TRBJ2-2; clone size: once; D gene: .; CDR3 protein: CASSLSRDTGELFF; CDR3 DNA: TGTGCCAGCAGTTTATCGAGGGACACCGGGGAGCTGTTTTTT
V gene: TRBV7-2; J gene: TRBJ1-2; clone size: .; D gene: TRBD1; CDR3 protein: CASSRGQGVFGYTF; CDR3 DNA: TGTGCCAGCAGCCGCGGACAGGGGGTCTTTGGCTACACCTTC
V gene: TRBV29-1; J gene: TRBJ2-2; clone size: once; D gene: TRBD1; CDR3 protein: CSVEDGGTGAGELFF; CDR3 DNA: TGCAGCGTTGAAGATGGGGGGACAGGGGCCGGGGAGCTGTTTTTT
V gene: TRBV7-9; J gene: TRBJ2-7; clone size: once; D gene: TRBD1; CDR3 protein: CASSSLGQGRYEQYF; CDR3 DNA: TGTGCCAGCAGCTCCCTCGGACAGGGGCGATACGAGCAGTACTTC
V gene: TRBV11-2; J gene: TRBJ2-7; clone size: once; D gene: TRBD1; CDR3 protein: CASSSAADRGLWSKEQYF; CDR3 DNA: TGTGCCAGCAGCTCAGCCGCTGACAGGGGGTTATGGTCTAAAGAGCAGTACTTC
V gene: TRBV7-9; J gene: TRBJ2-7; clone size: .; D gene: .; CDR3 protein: CASSLGGGYEQYF; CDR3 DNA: TGTGCCAGCAGCTTAGGGGGAGGCTACGAGCAGTACTTC
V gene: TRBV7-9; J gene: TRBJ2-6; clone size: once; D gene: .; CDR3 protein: CASRWEGANVLTF; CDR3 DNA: TGTGCCAGCCGCTGGGAGGGGGCCAACGTCCTGACTTTC
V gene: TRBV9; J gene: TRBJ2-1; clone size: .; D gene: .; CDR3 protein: CASSARGSSYNEQFF; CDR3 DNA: TGTGCCAGCAGCGCCCGTGGGAGCTCCTACAATGAGCAGTTCTTC